This TCR beta chain was captured by sequencing in a study of CD8 T cells in ankylosing spondylitis. Overall study results and limits: CD8+ by phenotype, disease-linked clones were relatively rare in peripheral blood. The study looked at matched synovial fluid samples from ankylosing spondylitis patients. Disease-linked clones were reported to be significantly enriched there. Some of the motif variants had earlier been found in reactive arthritis patients' fluid and blood.

This clonotype was counted only a few times. The antigen remains undetermined. 5'-RACE, quantitative and with molecular barcodes, yielded the TCR beta libraries. TCRdb used MiXCR to reprocess the 5' RACE reads, holding one entry per CDR3 protein. The data contain roughly 30,000 distinct CDR3 sequences, approximately 15% of them singletons. CDR3 length: 12 residues. Germline V gene lookup returns CDR1 SGDLS and CDR2 YYNGEE. Trimming removed 0 bases from V and 10 bases from J, with 9 bases in between. The receptor was derived from a male donor with ankylosing spondylitis or in good health (not recorded which). The genes are TRBV9 and TRBJ2-3, with D perhaps being TRBD1 or TRBD2 (5 bases each). The specimen sequenced was blood. The CDR3 DNA is TGTGCCAGCAGCGTAGAGAGGGGTCCGCAGTATTTT. Protein sequence: CASSVERGPQYF. Combining the CDR3 with reference TRBV9 and TRBJ2-3 gives the whole variable domain DSGVTQTPKHLITATGQRVTLRCSPRSGDLSVYWYQQSLDQGLQFLIQYYNGEERAKGNILERFSAQQFPDLHSELNLSSLELGDSALYFCASSVERGPQYFGPGTRLTVL.